This TCR beta chain stems from a study of T cell repertoires in cytomegalovirus infection. Overall study context: Recently described HLA-C-restricted plus well-studied HLA-B-restricted CMV epitopes were used. Through public TCR beta signatures, both CMV infection and matching HLA type were indicated. Study-wide findings and caveats: There were carriers of CMV plus the relevant HLA, and cumulative public TCR beta family frequency identified them.

TCRdb re-analysed the reads in MiXCR, keeping a single row per CDR3 protein. The repertoire includes fewer than 850,000 distinct CDR3 sequences, approximately 32% of them detected once, and around 12% sits in the top ten. A word on this clonotype: Its antigen is still unknown.

The sequencing here drew on cultured CD8+ T cells from PBMCs, taken from culture after CMV antigen stimulation. This clonotype was obtained from a human donor in good health (CMV status not recorded). Some clones in this sample may be carry-over from other donors' samples.

The CDR3: CASSVPGLSTDTQYF. The CDR3 coding sequence is TGTGCCAGCAGCGTTCCGGGACTTTCCACAGATACGCAGTATTTT. This chain uses TRBV7-9 with TRBJ2-3; TRBD2 might be the D (6 bases). V lost 5 bases to trimming and J lost 2 bases, with 14 bases between them. This CDR3 contains 15 residues. Germline lookup yields CDR1 SEHNR and CDR2 FQNEAQ (reference sequence).